Following are 19 T cell receptor beta chains from one sample sequenced in a study of resident and recirculating memory T cells in vitiligo. Sequencing was performed with immunoSEQ multiplex PCR; in TCRdb, only in-frame clones are kept and a portion is missing. This sample has 65,000 to 80,000 clones; roughly 94% occur once, and the top ten carry 4% to 5.5%. The sample was blood. These receptor sequences come from a male donor with vitiligo.

The chain has TRBV28 and TRBJ2-7; possible D gene TRBD2, 5 bases. From germline, CDR1 is MDHEN and CDR2 SYDVKM. The CDR3 has 14 residues. V shed 6 bases and J shed 2 bases, with 14 bases lying between them. As DNA, the CDR3 is TGTGCCAGCAGGCCCGGGGTGATGACCTACGAGCAGTACTTC. This sequence encodes CASRPGVMTYEQYF.

The gene calls are TRBV7-9 and TRBJ2-7, with D hard to call. Germline V lookup: CDR1 SEHNR, CDR2 FQNEAQ (reference sequence). V gave up 1 base and J gave up 5 bases, with 18 bases separating them. This CDR3 contains 16 residues. The CDR3 sequence: CASSLVVVEFQDEQYF. In nucleotides, the CDR3 is TGTGCCAGCAGCTTAGTTGTCGTCGAATTTCAGGACGAGCAGTACTTC.

The chain employs TRBV28 and TRBJ2-7, with 11 bases fitting TRBD2. This CDR3 contains 14 residues. Trimming cost V 8 bases and J 3 bases; bases outside gene matches: 6. Germline CDR1 and CDR2: MDHEN and SYDVKM. This CDR3 reads CASASTSGSYEQYF. In DNA form, the CDR3 reads TGTGCCAGCGCCTCCACTAGCGGGAGCTACGAGCAGTACTTC.

This chain uses TRBV15 with TRBJ2-7; TRBD2 is a possible D gene (5 bases). Trimming shortened V by 1 base and J by 0 bases, and 10 bases separated the two germline ends. Germline V gene lookup returns CDR1 LNHNV and CDR2 YYDKDF (reference sequence). The CDR3 runs 15 residues. The CDR3 coding sequence is TGTGCCACCAGCAGAGTTAGGACTCCCTCCTACGAGCAGTACTTC. Its translation is CATSRVRTPSYEQYF.

The chain joins TRBV7-9 to TRBJ1-2; D is unresolved. CDR3 length: 15 residues. The V and J ends lost 3 bases and 5 bases respectively, with 16 bases between them. Germline V gene data show CDR1 as SEHNR and CDR2 as FQNEAQ (reference sequence). CDR3 bases: TGTGCCAGCAGCTTCCCCGGGAAGGTCGCATATGGCTACACCTTC. It is translated as CASSFPGKVAYGYTF.

V is TRBV19 and J is TRBJ1-5, with TRBD1 as a possible D gene (5 bases). This CDR3 comprises 15 residues. V was clipped by 4 bases and J by 4 bases, with 14 bases between them. From germline, CDR1 is LNHDA and CDR2 SQIVND (reference sequence). The CDR3 region is CASSTMGGENQPQHF. CDR3 sequence (DNA): TGTGCCAGTAGTACAATGGGGGGGGAGAATCAGCCCCAGCATTTT.

Concerning this clone itself: Within the sample, other DNA sequences also encode this same CDR3. V is TRBV4-1 and J is TRBJ1-2; 8 bases are a match to TRBD1. There are 16 residues in the CDR3. Germline loops: CDR1 MGHRA, CDR2 YSYEKL. Losses at the gene ends were 1 base for V and 5 bases for J; bases not matched to a gene: 9. The CDR3 DNA reads TGCGCCAGCAGCCAAGTACCGGGGACAGGCCATTATGGCTACACCTTC. Protein: CASSQVPGTGHYGYTF.

The rearrangement uses TRBV9 and TRBJ2-3; a possible D gene is TRBD2 (6 bases). The germline V and J ends were trimmed by 3 bases and 7 bases, with 12 bases remaining between them. This CDR3 comprises 13 residues. The germline CDR1 and CDR2 sequences are SGDLS and YYNGEE. CDR3 nucleotides: TGTGCCAGCAGCGACGGAGGGAAGAATACGCAGTATTTT. Translation: CASSDGGKNTQYF.

The chain employs TRBV5-1 and TRBJ1-2; TRBD1 aligns across 9 bases. J was trimmed by 6 bases and V by 0 bases; bases with no gene match: 6. Looked up from germline, CDR1 is SGHRS and CDR2 is YFSETQ. The CDR3 has 15 amino acids. The CDR3 reads CASSLEGTGRDGYTF. The CDR3 coding sequence is TGCGCCAGCAGCTTGGAGGGGACAGGGAGGGATGGCTACACCTTC.

This clone occurred many times. The chain combines TRBV2 with TRBJ1-3; maybe TRBD1 (6 bases). Germline loops: CDR1 SNHLY, CDR2 FYNNEI. V lost 6 bases to trimming and J lost 2 bases, with 11 bases between them. CDR3 length: 14 residues. The CDR3 bases are TGTGCCAGCAGGCCACAGGGCCCTGGAAACACCATATATTTT. Amino acid sequence: CASRPQGPGNTIYF.

This chain joins TRBV5-1 and TRBJ2-2, with a weak D call TRBD1 (6 bases). Trimming left V 9 bases short and J 7 bases short, with 13 bases between. This CDR3 contains 12 residues. Germline V gives CDR1 SGHRS, CDR2 YFSETQ. CDR3 nucleotide sequence: TGCGCCACCCCGGACAGTGGCGGGGAGCTGTTTTTT. This encodes CATPDSGGELFF.

The CDR3 loop reads CASSLSGSLPYNEQFF. The CDR3 coding sequence is TGCGCCAGCAGCTTGAGCGGGAGCCTCCCGTACAATGAGCAGTTCTTC. The rearrangement links TRBV5-1 to TRBJ2-1, with 8 nucleotides matching TRBD2. Germline-derived CDR1 and CDR2 are SGHRS and YFSETQ. The CDR3 totals 16 residues. Trimming cost V 1 base and J 4 bases; bases outside gene matches: 7.

The genes are TRBV27 and TRBJ2-5; D is uncertain. V lost 3 bases and J lost 5, with 13 bases in between. CDR1 is MNHEY and CDR2 is SMNVEV in the germline V gene (reference sequence). This CDR3 has 14 residues. The chain's CDR3 is CASSLQAHPETQYF. In nucleotides, the CDR3 is TGTGCCAGCAGTTTGCAGGCCCACCCGGAGACCCAGTACTTC.

As for this clone: Other DNA variants within this sample encode the same CDR3. The chain links TRBV5-4 to TRBJ2-3; TRBD1 matches at 8 bases. The CDR3 covers 15 residues. Germline V CDR1 and CDR2: SGHNT, YYREEE (reference sequence). J was trimmed by 4 bases and V by 0 bases; bases with no gene match: 4. DNA for the CDR3: TGTGCCAGCAGCTTGGCAGGGGGCAGGGCAGATACGCAGTATTTT. It translates to CASSLAGGRADTQYF.

V usage is TRBV19 and J usage is TRBJ2-5; possible D gene TRBD2, 6 bases. The germline CDR1 and CDR2 sequences are LNHDA and SQIVND (reference sequence). Between the trimmed V and J ends, which lost 5 bases and 4 bases, there was a span of 11 bases. The CDR3 loop spans 13 amino acids. The DNA for the CDR3 is TGTGCCAGTAGTTTTGGGGGAGGAGAGACCCAGTACTTC. Translation: CASSFGGGETQYF. The variable domain in full, completed from reference TRBV19 and TRBJ2-5, reads DGGITQSPKYLFRKEGQNVTLSCEQNLNHDAMYWYRQDPGQGLRLIYYSQIVNDFQKGDIAEGYSVSREKKESFPLTVTSAQKNPTAFYLCASSFGGGETQYFGPGTRLLVL.

Written as DNA, the CDR3 is TGCGCCAGCAGCTTGCAGGGACAGGGGCAGAACACTGAAGCTTTCTTT. It specifies CASSLQGQGQNTEAFF. This rearrangement joins TRBV5-1 to TRBJ1-1; 10 bases fit TRBD1. V shed 1 base and J 1 base; nucleotides not matched to a gene: 4. The CDR3 runs 16 residues. CDR1 and CDR2 (germline): SGHRS, YFSETQ.

The chain is built from TRBV30 and TRBJ1-5, with D tentatively TRBD1 (5 bases). Germline lookup yields CDR1 GTSNPN and CDR2 SVGIG (reference sequence). This CDR3 spans 14 amino acids. Deletions cut 4 bases from V and 0 bases from J, with 10 bases between. In DNA form, the CDR3 reads TGTGCCTGGATCCGGGACTATAGCAATCAGCCCCAGCATTTT. Translation: CAWIRDYSNQPQHF.

This clone has a single count. CDR3: CASSTPAGGPRDTQYF. CDR3 nucleotide sequence: TGTGCCAGCAGTACCCCGGCGGGAGGGCCTAGGGATACGCAGTATTTT. The chain couples TRBV28 to TRBJ2-3; TRBD2 matches 9 bases. CDR1 is MDHEN, CDR2 SYDVKM, per germline. The trim removed 5 bases at V and 6 bases at J, leaving 12 bases unmatched. The CDR3 contains 16 residues.

DNA of the CDR3: TGTGCCAGCAGCCTAGGAGCCGGGACTAGCGGGAAGACCCAGTACTTC. Protein sequence: CASSLGAGTSGKTQYF. This chain connects TRBV7-2 to TRBJ2-5, with 13 bases that match TRBD2. This CDR3 is 16 amino acids long. CDR1 and CDR2 (germline): SGHTA, FQGNSA. J was trimmed by 6 bases and V by 5 bases; bases with no gene match: 9.